This TCR beta chain was profiled in a study of molecular identifiers for immune sequencing clone quantification. Each CDR3 protein gets one entry after TCRdb re-called the PCR reads with MiXCR. The repertoire consists of 460,000 or so distinct CDR3 sequences, with about a fifth occurring once and the leading ten covering roughly 0.81%. This clonotype appeared many times. Germline V gene lookup returns CDR1 LGHNA and CDR2 YSLEER. Trimming removed 0 bases from V and 3 bases from J, with 15 bases in between. The CDR3 totals 16 residues. Sequenced input: naive CD8+ T cells from blood, with Jurkat cell RNA spiked in. Subset indicated: FACS-sorted CD8+CD4-CCR7+CD45RA+ naive T cells. The sequence was obtained from a human donor in good health. Some libraries in this study had Jurkat cell RNA spiked in. The V gene is TRBV4-3, the J gene TRBJ2-7; D gene uncertain. In nucleotides, the CDR3 is TGCGCCAGCAGCCAAGATTCCGGCAGCCCCCGCTACGAGCAGTACTTC. Encoded protein: CASSQDSGSPRYEQYF.